This TCR beta chain stems from a study of circulating CD8 cells and anti-PD-1 response in melanoma. The QIAseq Immune Repertoire TCR panel built the libraries from roughly 16 ng of total RNA. Each CDR3 protein is one row after TCRdb ran MiXCR on the reads. The profile shows over a thousand distinct CDR3 sequences, roughly 10% of them singletons. Study results and caveats: Expanded sorted subsets were checked for tumor reactivity using peptides.

V lost 8 bases to trimming and J lost 5 bases; unmatched junction nucleotides: 6. CDR1 and CDR2 (germline): LGHNT, FRNRAP. CDR3 length: 13 residues. In this sample, this clonotype is medium-sized. The antigen is unknown. From live CD3+CD8+TCRalphabeta+ cells, four PD-1 and/or TIGIT subsets were sorted. The chain carries TRBV12-5 and TRBJ2-1; 7 bases map to TRBD1. This TCR derives from a human donor with melanoma. Sequencing was performed on CD8+ T cells from PBMCs, taken at baseline or after one month of anti-PD-1 therapy (not recorded which). This CDR3 reads CASRGPSDNEQFF. The CDR3 nucleotides are TGTGCTAGTAGGGGGCCGTCTGACAATGAGCAGTTCTTC.